The 7 T cell receptor beta chains presented below share a single source sample, sequenced in a study of CD8 T cells in Susac syndrome. Random hexamers were used to reverse transcribe 0.5 to 1 ug of RNA. MiXCR, applied by TCRdb to the immunoSEQ multiplex PCR reads, yields one record per CDR3 protein. Of 100,000 to 150,000 distinct CDR3 sequences detected, approximately 94% appear once; the ten largest clones hold around 0.12%. Material for sequencing was CD4+ T cells from PBMCs. The receptor source for this set is a human donor with multiple sclerosis.

This chain links TRBV19 with TRBJ2-3; perhaps TRBD2 as D (5 bases). Germline V gene lookup returns CDR1 LNHDA and CDR2 SQIVND (reference sequence). This CDR3 has 15 residues. V shed 1 base and J shed 2 bases, with 10 bases lying between them. Here the CDR3 DNA reads TGTGCCAGTAGTATAGGTCAAGCGGACACAGATACGCAGTATTTT. Amino acids: CASSIGQADTDTQYF.

The rearrangement links TRBV6-2 or TRBV6-3 to TRBJ1-2; no clear D gene. V lost 6 bases, J lost 3 bases, and 11 bases lay in between. The CDR3 has 13 amino acids. Germline CDR1 MNHEY, CDR2 SVGEGT. CDR3 amino acids: CASSRGKDYGYTF. For the CDR3, the DNA is TGTGCCAGCAGCCGCGGCAAGGACTATGGCTACACCTTC.

This clonotype was counted once. The V gene is TRBV21-1, the J gene TRBJ2-7; TRBD1, the table's D call, lacks a check against the DNA. TRBV21-1 is a listed pseudogene. The length of the CDR3 is 14 residues. The CDR3 nucleotides read TGTGCCAGCAGACGGACAGGGGAAATCTGCGAGCAGTACTTC. This gives the protein CASRRTGEICEQYF.

The rearrangement uses TRBV7-2 and TRBJ2-7; D perhaps matches TRBD2 (6 bases). V lost 6 bases to trimming and J lost 1 base, with 16 bases between them. Per germline, CDR1 SGHTA and CDR2 FQGNSA. This CDR3 is 15 amino acids long. CDR3 bases: TGTGCCAGCAGTCTAGAAGGGGACTGGTCCTACGAGCAGTACTTC. Translating it yields CASSLEGDWSYEQYF.

The chain links TRBV7-9 to TRBJ2-7, with TRBD1 identical over 7 bases. The CDR3 contains 16 residues. Germline-derived CDR1 and CDR2 are SEHNR and FQNEAQ (reference sequence). V shed 6 bases and J 5 bases; nucleotides not matched to a gene: 16. The CDR3 spells CASRSWGTGVFDEQYF. In nucleotides, the CDR3 is TGTGCCAGCAGGTCCTGGGGTACAGGGGTATTCGACGAGCAGTACTTC.

The sample holds one count of this clonotype. The DNA of the CDR3 is TGTGCCTGGAGTGTAGGGACGGGGGGCTCGGATGGCTACACCTTC. Its protein is CAWSVGTGGSDGYTF. This chain links TRBV30 with TRBJ1-2; TRBD1 is a possible D gene (6 bases). V lost 0 bases, J lost 6 bases, and 17 bases lay in between. Germline loops: CDR1 GTSNPN, CDR2 SVGIG (reference sequence). CDR3 size: 15 residues.

The chain joins TRBV4-1 to TRBJ2-5; no definite D call. Germline assignment: CDR1 MGHRA and CDR2 YSYEKL. CDR3 length: 13 residues. The V end was cut by 3 bases, the J end by 1 base, with 6 bases between. The chain's CDR3 is CASSQTLQETQYF. In DNA, the CDR3 is TGCGCCAGCAGCCAGACCCTCCAAGAGACCCAGTACTTC.